This T cell receptor beta chain came from a study of shared clonotypes between healthy human individuals. For the study at large: Each donor had three CD4 naive, three CD4 memory, two CD8 naive and one CD8 memory plate.

Sequencing was at deep level. For sorted subsets, approximately 180 ng DNA per replicate equaled tens of thousands of T cell genomes. TCRdb's table, derived via immunoSEQ multiplex PCR, lists solely in-frame clones and lacks some. The sample has roughly 2.4 million clones, about 94% seen once. This CDR3 contains 15 residues. Trimming took 5 bases from V and 2 from J; bases not matched to a gene: 3. Germline V gene sequence: CDR1 WNHNN, CDR2 SYGVQD (reference sequence). The J gene is TRBJ2-7, the V gene TRBV10-1; 13 bases line up with TRBD2. The sequence was obtained from a man between 18 and 29 years old in good health. Material for sequencing was naive CD4+ T cells sorted from blood. Described subset: CD45RA+ positively selected. DNA of the CDR3: TGCGCCAGCAGTCCAACTAGCGGGAGGGCCTACGAGCAGTACTTC. Its translation: CASSPTSGRAYEQYF.